The entry below gives a single TCR beta chain sequence along with its context. The data stem from a study of control samples from healthy donors and cancer patients. The data were produced by immunoSEQ multiplex PCR, yet TCRdb's version contains in-frame clones alone and is incomplete. The sample yields about 110,000 clones, approximately 84% seen once. The CDR3 has 16 residues. Germline V gene sequence: CDR1 ENHRY, CDR2 SYGVKD. Trimming pared 0 bases from V and 5 bases from J, leaving 17 bases between. The source of this sequence is a man between 18 and 35 years old in good health. This rearrangement joins TRBV10-3 to TRBJ2-7, with a possible D match to TRBD1 (6 bases). Source material: blood. The CDR3 loop is CAISESQAGRGNEQYF. The CDR3 coding sequence is TGTGCCATCAGTGAGTCCCAGGCTGGCAGGGGCAACGAGCAGTACTTC.